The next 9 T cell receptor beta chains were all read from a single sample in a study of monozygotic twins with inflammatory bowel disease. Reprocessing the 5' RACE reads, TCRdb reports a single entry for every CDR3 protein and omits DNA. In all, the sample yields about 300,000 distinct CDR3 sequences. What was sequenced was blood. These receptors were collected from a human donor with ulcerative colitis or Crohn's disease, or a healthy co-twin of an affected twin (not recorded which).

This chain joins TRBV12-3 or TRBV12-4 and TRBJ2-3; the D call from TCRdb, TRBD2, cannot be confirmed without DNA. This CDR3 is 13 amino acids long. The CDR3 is CASSQGGPDTQYF.

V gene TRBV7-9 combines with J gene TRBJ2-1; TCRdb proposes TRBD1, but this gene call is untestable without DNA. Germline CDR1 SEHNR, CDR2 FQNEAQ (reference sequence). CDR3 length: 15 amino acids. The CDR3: CASSFDSGRYNEQFF.

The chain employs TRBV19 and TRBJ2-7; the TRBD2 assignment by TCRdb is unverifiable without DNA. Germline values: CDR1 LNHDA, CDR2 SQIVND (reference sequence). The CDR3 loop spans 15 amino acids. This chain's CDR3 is CASGIGLAGTYEQYF. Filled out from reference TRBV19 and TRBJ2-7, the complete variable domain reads DGGITQSPKYLFRKEGQNVTLSCEQNLNHDAMYWYRQDPGQGLRLIYYSQIVNDFQKGDIAEGYSVSREKKESFPLTVTSAQKNPTAFYLCASGIGLAGTYEQYFGPGTRLTVT.

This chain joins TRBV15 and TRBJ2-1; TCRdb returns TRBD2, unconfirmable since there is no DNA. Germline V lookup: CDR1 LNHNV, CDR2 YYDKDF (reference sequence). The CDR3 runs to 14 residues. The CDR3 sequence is CATSLPGLVGEQFF.

The CDR3 is CASRPPSSYEQYF. The V call is TRBV7-2, the J call TRBJ2-7; TCRdb's D gene call, TRBD1, goes unchecked for lack of DNA. The CDR3 contains 13 residues. Germline V gene data show CDR1 as SGHTA and CDR2 as FQGNSA.

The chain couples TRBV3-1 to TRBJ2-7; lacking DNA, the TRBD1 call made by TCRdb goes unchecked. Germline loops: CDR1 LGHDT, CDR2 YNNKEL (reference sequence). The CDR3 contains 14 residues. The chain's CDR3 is CASSQQSPGGEQYF.

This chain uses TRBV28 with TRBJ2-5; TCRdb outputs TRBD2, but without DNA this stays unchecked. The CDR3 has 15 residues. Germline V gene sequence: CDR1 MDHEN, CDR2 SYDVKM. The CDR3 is CASSLALAVQETQYF.

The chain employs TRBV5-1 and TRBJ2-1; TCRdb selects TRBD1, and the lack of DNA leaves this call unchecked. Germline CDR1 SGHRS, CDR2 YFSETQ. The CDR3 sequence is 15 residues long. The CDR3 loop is CASSLLLQGPDEQFF.

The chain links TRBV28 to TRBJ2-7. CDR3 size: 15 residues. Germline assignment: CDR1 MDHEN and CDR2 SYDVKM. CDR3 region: CASSSPDGSPHEQYF.